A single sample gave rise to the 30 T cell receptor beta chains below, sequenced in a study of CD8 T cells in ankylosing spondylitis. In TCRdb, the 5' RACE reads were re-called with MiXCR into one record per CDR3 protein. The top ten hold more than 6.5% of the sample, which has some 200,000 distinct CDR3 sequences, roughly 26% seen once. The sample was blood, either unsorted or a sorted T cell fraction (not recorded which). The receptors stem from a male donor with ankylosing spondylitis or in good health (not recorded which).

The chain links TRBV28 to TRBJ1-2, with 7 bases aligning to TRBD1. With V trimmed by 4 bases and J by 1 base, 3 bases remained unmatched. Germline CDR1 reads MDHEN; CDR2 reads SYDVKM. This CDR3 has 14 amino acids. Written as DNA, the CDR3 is TGTGCCAGCAGTTCACAGGGGATTAACTATGGCTACACCTTC. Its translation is CASSSQGINYGYTF.

As DNA, the CDR3 is TGCAGTGCTAGTGGGTCCAGGACTACAAGATCCTACGAGCAGTACTTC. Residues: CSASGSRTTRSYEQYF. The chain carries TRBV20-1 and TRBJ2-7; weak D call: TRBD2 (6 bases). CDR1 is DFQATT and CDR2 is SNEGSKA in the germline V gene (reference sequence). There are 16 residues in the CDR3. The V and J ends lost 3 bases and 1 base respectively, with 19 bases between them.

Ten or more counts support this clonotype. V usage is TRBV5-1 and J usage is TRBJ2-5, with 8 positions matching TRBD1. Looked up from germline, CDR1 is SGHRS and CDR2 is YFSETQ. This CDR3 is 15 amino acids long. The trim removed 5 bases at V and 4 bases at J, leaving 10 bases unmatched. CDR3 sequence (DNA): TGCGCCAGCAGTTACCAGGGGGCAGGTTCAGAGACCCAGTACTTC. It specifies CASSYQGAGSETQYF.

This CDR3 reads CSARADRDEQFF. The CDR3 bases are TGCAGTGCTAGAGCGGACAGGGACGAGCAGTTCTTC. This chain uses TRBV20-1 with TRBJ2-1, with 8 bases matching TRBD1. CDR3 size: 12 residues. The V and J ends lost 1 base and 10 bases, in that order; junction bases with no gene match: 3. Per germline, CDR1 DFQATT and CDR2 SNEGSKA (reference sequence).

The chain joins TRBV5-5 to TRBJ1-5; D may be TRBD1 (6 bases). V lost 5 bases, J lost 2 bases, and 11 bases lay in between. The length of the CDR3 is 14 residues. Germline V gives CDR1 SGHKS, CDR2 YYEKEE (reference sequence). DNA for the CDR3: TGTGCCAGCAGTCGGGACATTGGCAATCAGCCCCAGCATTTT. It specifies CASSRDIGNQPQHF.

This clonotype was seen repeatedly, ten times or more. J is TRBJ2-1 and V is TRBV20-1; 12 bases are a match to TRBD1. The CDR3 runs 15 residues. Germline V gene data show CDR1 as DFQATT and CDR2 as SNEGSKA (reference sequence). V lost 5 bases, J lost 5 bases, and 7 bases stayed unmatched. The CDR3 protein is CSAGTGGAMDNEQFF. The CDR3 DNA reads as TGCAGTGCTGGGACAGGGGGCGCAATGGACAATGAGCAGTTCTTC.

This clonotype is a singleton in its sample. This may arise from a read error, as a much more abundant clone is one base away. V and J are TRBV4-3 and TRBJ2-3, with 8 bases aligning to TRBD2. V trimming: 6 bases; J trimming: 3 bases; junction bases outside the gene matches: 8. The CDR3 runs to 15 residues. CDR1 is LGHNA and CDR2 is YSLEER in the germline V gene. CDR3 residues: CASRPRREVTDTQYF. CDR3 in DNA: TGCGCCAGCAGGCCTCGGCGGGAGGTAACAGATACGCAGTATTTT.

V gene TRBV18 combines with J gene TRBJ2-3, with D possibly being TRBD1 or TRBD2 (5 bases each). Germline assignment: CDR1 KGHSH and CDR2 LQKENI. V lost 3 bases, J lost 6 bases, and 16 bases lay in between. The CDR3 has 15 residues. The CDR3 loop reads CASSPSEGSMDTQYF. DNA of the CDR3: TGTGCCAGCTCACCTTCCGAGGGGTCCATGGATACGCAGTATTTT.

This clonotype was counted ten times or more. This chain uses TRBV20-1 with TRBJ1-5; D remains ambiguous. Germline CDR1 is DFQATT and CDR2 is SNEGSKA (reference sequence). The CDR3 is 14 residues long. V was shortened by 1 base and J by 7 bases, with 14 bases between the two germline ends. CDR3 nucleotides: TGCAGTGCTAGAGGCAGCGCCTCGGGGCAGCCCCAGCATTTT. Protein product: CSARGSASGQPQHF.

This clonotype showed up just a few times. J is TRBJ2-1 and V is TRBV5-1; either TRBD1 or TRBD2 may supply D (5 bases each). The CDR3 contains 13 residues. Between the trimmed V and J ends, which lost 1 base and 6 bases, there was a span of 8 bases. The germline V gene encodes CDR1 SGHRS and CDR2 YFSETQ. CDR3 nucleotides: TGCGCCAGCAGCTTGTATGGGACCAATGAGCAGTTCTTC. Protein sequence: CASSLYGTNEQFF.

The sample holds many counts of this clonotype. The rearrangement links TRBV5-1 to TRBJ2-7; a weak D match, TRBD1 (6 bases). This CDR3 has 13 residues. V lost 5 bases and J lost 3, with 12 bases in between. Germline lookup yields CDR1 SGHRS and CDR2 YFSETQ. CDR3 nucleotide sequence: TGCGCCAGCAGGCCCGGGACACACTACGAGCAGTACTTC. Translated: CASRPGTHYEQYF.

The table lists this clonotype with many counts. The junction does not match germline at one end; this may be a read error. The CDR3 DNA reads TGTGCCAGCAGATTAGCGACCTCCTACGAGCAGTACTTC. Protein sequence: CASRLATSYEQYF. This chain joins TRBV7-2 and TRBJ2-7, with D tentatively TRBD2 (5 bases). Germline V gene data show CDR1 as SGHTA and CDR2 as FQGNSA. This CDR3 comprises 13 residues.

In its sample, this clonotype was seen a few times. The CDR3 nucleotides are TGCAGTGCTAGTTTTAATCCGGGCGGGAGCGGCTGGGGCAATGAGCAGTTCTTC. Its translation: CSASFNPGGSGWGNEQFF. The chain employs TRBV20-1 and TRBJ2-1; 7 positions agree with TRBD2. The V gene end was trimmed by 3 bases and the J gene end by 6 bases; junction bases not matched to a gene: 20. The length of the CDR3 is 18 residues. Germline lookup yields CDR1 DFQATT and CDR2 SNEGSKA (reference sequence).

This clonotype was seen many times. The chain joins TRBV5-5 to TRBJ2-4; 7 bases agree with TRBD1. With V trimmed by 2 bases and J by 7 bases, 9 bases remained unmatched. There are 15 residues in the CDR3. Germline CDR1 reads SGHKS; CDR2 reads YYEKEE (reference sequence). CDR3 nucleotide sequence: TGTGCCAGCAGCTTCCGACAGGGAAGTGACAACATTCAGTACTTC. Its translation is CASSFRQGSDNIQYF.

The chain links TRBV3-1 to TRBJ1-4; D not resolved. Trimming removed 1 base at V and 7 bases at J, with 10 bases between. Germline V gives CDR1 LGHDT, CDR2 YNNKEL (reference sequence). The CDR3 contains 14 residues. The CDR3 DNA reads TGTGCCAGCAGCCAAGGGAGGGTTGGTGAAAAACTGTTTTTT. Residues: CASSQGRVGEKLFF.

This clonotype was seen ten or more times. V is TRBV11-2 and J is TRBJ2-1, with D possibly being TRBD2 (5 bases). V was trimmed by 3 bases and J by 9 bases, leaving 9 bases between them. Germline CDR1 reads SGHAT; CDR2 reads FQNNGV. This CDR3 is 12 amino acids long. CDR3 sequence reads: CASSFTRSEQFF. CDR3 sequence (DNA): TGTGCCAGCAGCTTCACTAGATCTGAGCAGTTCTTC.

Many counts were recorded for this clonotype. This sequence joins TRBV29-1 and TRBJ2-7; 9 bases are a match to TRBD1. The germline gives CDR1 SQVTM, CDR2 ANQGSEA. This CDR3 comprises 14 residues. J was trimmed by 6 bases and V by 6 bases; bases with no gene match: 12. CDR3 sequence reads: CSVAYVQGAGEQYF. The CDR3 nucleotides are TGCAGCGTGGCCTATGTACAGGGGGCTGGCGAGCAGTACTTC.

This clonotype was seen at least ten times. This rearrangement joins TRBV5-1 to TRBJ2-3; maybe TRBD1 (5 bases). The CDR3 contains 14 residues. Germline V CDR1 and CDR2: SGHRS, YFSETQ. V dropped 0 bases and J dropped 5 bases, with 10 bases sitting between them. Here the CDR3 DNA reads TGCGCCAGCAGCTTGGGAACAGGCGGAGATACGCAGTATTTT. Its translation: CASSLGTGGDTQYF.

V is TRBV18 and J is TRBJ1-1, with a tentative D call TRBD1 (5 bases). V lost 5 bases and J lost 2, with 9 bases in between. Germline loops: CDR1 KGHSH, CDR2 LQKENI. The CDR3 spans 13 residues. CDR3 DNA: TGTGCCAGCTCAGGGGGTCCTAACACTGAAGCTTTCTTT. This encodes CASSGGPNTEAFF. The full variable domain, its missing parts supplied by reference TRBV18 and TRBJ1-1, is NAGVMQNPRHLVRRRGQEARLRCSPMKGHSHVYWYRQLPEEGLKFMVYLQKENIIDESGMPKERFSAEFPKEGPSILRIQQVVRGDSAAYFCASSGGPNTEAFFGQGTRLTVV.

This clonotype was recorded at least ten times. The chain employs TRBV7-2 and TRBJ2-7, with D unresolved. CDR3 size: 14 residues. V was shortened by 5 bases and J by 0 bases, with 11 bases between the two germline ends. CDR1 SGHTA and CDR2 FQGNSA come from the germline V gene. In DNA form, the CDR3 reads TGTGCCAGCAGCCCCCGGGCCGACTCCTACGAGCAGTACTTC. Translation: CASSPRADSYEQYF.

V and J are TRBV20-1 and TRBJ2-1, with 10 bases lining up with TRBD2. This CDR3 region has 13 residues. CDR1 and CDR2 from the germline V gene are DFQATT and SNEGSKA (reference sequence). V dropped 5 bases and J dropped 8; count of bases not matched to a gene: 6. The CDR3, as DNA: TGCAGTGCTCGTAGCGGGAGGTGGGATGAGCAGTTCTTC. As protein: CSARSGRWDEQFF.

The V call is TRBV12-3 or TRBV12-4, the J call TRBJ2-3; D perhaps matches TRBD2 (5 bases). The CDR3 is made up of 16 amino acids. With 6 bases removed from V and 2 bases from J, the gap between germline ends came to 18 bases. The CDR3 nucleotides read TGTGCCAGCAGCCCCAGCGGTCACCCAGTCACAGATACGCAGTATTTT. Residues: CASSPSGHPVTDTQYF.

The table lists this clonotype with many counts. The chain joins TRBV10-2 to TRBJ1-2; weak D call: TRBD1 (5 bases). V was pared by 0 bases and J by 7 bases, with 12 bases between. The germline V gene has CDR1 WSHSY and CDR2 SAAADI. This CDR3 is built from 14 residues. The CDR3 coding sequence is TGCGCCAGCAGTGAGTCGAGGGGCGAAAGTGGCTACACCTTC. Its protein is CASSESRGESGYTF.

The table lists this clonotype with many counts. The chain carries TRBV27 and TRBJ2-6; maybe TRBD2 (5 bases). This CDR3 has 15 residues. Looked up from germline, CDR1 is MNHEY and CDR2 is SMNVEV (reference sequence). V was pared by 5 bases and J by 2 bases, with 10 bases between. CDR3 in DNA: TGTGCCAGCAGTCCCGGGGTGGCTGGGGCCAACGTCCTGACTTTC. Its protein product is CASSPGVAGANVLTF.

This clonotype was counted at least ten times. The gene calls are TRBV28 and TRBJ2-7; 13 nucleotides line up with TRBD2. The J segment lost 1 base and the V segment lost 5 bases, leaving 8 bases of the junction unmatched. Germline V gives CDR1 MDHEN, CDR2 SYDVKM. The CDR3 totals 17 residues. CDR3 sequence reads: CASSNSRTSGSSYEQYF. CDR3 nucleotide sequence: TGTGCCAGCAGTAACTCCCGGACTAGCGGGAGTTCCTACGAGCAGTACTTC.

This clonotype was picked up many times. CDR3 coding DNA: TGTGCCAGCAGTGGGACAGGGGGAAGGAACACTGAAGCTTTCTTT. Amino acids: CASSGTGGRNTEAFF. The chain couples TRBV6-1 to TRBJ1-1, with TRBD1 matching 10 bases. The J segment lost 1 base and the V segment lost 4 bases, leaving 3 bases of the junction unmatched. Germline V lookup: CDR1 MNHNS, CDR2 SASEGT. The CDR3 covers 15 residues.

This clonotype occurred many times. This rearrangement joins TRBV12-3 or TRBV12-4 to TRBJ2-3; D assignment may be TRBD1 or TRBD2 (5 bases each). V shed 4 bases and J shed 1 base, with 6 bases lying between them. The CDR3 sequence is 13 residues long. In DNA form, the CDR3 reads TGTGCCAGCAGTTCGGGGCGCACAGATACGCAGTATTTT. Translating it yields CASSSGRTDTQYF.

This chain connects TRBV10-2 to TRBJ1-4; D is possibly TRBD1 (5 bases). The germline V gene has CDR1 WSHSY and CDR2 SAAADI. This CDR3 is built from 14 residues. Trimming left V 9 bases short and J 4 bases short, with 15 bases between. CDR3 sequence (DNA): TGCGCCAGTCTTCCGGGACGGATTAATGAAAAACTGTTTTTT. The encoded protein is CASLPGRINEKLFF.

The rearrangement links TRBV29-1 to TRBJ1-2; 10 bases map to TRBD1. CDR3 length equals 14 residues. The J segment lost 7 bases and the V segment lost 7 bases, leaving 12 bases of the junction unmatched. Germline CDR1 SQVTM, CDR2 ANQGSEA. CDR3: CSAGGDRGQGGYTF. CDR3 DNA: TGCAGCGCCGGCGGGGACAGGGGTCAGGGTGGCTACACCTTC.

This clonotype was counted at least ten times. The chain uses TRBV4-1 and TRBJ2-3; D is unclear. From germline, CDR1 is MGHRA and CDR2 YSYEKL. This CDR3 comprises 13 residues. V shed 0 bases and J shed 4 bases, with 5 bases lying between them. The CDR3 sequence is CASSQDHADTQYF. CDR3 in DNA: TGCGCCAGCAGCCAAGATCACGCAGATACGCAGTATTTT.